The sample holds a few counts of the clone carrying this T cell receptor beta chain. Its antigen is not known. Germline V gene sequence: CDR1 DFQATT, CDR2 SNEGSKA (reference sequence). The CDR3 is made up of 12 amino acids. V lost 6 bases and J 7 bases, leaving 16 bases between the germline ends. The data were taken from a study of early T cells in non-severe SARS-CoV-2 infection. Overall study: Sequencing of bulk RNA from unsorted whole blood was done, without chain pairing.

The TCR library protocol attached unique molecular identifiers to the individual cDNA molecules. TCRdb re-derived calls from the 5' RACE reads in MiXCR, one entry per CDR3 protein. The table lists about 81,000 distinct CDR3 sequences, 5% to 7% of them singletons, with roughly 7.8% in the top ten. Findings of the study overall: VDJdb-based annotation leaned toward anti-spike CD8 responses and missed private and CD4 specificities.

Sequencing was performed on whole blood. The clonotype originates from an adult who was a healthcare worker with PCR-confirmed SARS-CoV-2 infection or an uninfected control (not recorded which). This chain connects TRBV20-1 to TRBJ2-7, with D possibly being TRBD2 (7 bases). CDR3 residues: CSANRGAGEQYF. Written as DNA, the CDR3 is TGCAGTGCAAACCGGGGGGCAGGGGAGCAGTACTTC.